This T cell receptor (beta chain) was recorded in a study of blood T cell repertoires in COVID-19. Looking at the study overall: The origin of the acute and convalescent COVID-19 samples was the United States, Italy and Spain.

Per the original data handling: Estimation of nucleated cell counts relied on the amplification of reference gene primers. The data were produced by immunoSEQ multiplex PCR, yet TCRdb's version contains in-frame clones alone and is incomplete. D and trimming come from the DNA, and the V and J calls and clone size come from that table. This sample yields under 400,000 clones, of which 65% to 90% are seen a single time; roughly 4.2% belongs to the top ten. The study recruited people aged 18 to 89 years across approximately 24 US areas. Clinical history reported by participants formed the basis on which cohorts were assigned. CDR3 size: 16 residues. Trimming left V 0 bases short and J 0 bases short, with 11 bases between. Germline V gene data show CDR1 as MNHEY and CDR2 as SVGEGT.

V usage is TRBV6-2 or TRBV6-3 and J usage is TRBJ1-1; the D gene is possibly TRBD1 (5 bases). The receptor comes from a woman aged 40 to 49 with acute COVID-19. The sample was PBMCs or T cells enriched from blood (not recorded which). CDR3 residues: CASSYSKADMNTEAFF. CDR3 DNA sequence: TGTGCCAGCAGTTACTCGAAGGCGGACATGAACACTGAAGCTTTCTTT.